Listed below are T cell receptor beta chains from one sample, sequenced in a study of cytomegalovirus exposure and HLA in healthy donors. The protocol was immunoSEQ multiplex PCR, while the TCRdb copy is restricted to in-frame clones and leaves out a portion. Counted here are about 63,000 clones, approximately 70% occurring once; the ten biggest clones make up about 5.7%. Source material: PBMCs. Receptor source: a man aged 45-65 years in good health and CMV-seronegative. Both conserved end residues are part of each CDR3. D genes are given only for firm matches. For some rows the clone size is stated as once, few or many, or as a class when expanded; others skip it.

TRBD1	TRBV6-4	TRBJ1-2	-	CASSRGTGQNYGYTF	TGTGCCAGCAGTCGGGGGACAGGGCAAAACTATGGCTACACCTTC
-	TRBV2	TRBJ2-7	-	CASTGPGVLSYEQYF	TGTGCCAGCACTGGCCCGGGGGTACTTTCCTACGAGCAGTACTTC
TRBD2	TRBV27	TRBJ2-5	few	CASRLAGGRETQYF	TGTGCCAGCAGACTAGCGGGGGGGCGAGAGACCCAGTACTTC
-	TRBV15	TRBJ1-5	-	CATSILGSGLKEPQHF	TGTGCCACCAGCATCCTGGGATCGGGACTTAAAGAGCCCCAGCATTTT
-	TRBV9	TRBJ1-1	-	CASSVRGGWTEAFF	TGTGCCAGCAGCGTACGGGGGGGTTGGACTGAAGCTTTCTTT
-	TRBV21-1	TRBJ1-1	-	CASTGPWRDTEAFF	TGTGCCAGCACCGGACCGTGGCGGGACACTGAAGCTTTCTTT
-	TRBV4-1	TRBJ1-6	-	CASSLVRDARNSPLHF	TGCGCCAGCAGCCTGGTCCGGGATGCCCGTAATTCACCCCTCCACTTT
-	TRBV21-1	TRBJ2-1	-	CASSKAETSHNEQFF	TGTGCCAGCAGCAAAGCAGAGACTAGCCACAATGAGCAGTTCTTC
TRBD2	TRBV14	TRBJ2-4	-	CASSQAGVAKNIQYF	TGTGCCAGCAGCCAGGCGGGGGTGGCCAAAAACATTCAGTACTTC
TRBD1	TRBV2	TRBJ1-1	-	CASRDRGMNTEAFF	TGTGCCAGCAGGGACAGGGGAATGAACACTGAAGCTTTCTTT
-	TRBV25-1	TRBJ1-4	-	CASALGGNEKLFF	TGTGCCAGCGCGCTCGGGGGGAATGAAAAACTGTTTTTT
-	TRBV6-5	TRBJ1-3	once	CASSRDRIFGLYF	TGTGCCAGCAGTCGGGATCGGATCTTCGGACTATATTTT
-	TRBV6-5	TRBJ2-7	-	CASSYSRDRFEQYF	TGTGCCAGCAGTTACTCTCGGGATCGATTTGAGCAGTACTTC
-	TRBV25-1	TRBJ1-5	-	CASSEQGRNQPQHF	TGTGCCAGCAGTGAACAGGGGAGAAATCAGCCCCAGCATTTT
TRBD1	TRBV6-5	TRBJ1-2	once	CASRGTGNYGYTF	TGTGCCAGCAGGGGGACAGGGAACTATGGCTACACCTTC
-	TRBV28	TRBJ1-2	few	CASSDTGNYGYTF	TGTGCCAGCAGTGATACAGGAAACTATGGCTACACCTTC